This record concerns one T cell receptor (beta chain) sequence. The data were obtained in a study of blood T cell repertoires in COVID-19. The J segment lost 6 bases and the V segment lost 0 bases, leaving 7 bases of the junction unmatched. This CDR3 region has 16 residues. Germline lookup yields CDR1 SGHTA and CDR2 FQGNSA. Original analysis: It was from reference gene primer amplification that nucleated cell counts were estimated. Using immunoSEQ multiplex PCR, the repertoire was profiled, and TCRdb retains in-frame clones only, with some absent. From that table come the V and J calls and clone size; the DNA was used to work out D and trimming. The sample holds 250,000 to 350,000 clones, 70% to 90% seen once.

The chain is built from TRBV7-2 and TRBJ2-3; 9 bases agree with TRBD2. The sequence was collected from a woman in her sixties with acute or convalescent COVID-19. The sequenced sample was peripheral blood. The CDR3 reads CASSLAAGGPRDTQYF. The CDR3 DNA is TGTGCCAGCAGCTTAGCGGCGGGGGGGCCTCGGGATACGCAGTATTTT.